This TCR beta chain was identified in a study of OX40 agonist ivuxolimab in advanced cancers. Study as a whole: Ivuxolimab doses were 0.01, 0.1, 0.3, 1.5, 3 or 10 mg/kg every 2 weeks. Patients were approximately 80% male with ages about 20 to 79, mean about 65.

The CDR3 has 16 amino acids. CDR1 and CDR2 from the germline V gene are MGHRA and YSYEKL. Here immunoSEQ multiplex PCR was the method, and the copy in TCRdb shows in-frame clones only, minus some. The sample lists under 15,000 clones; around 76% were seen once. The study sampled blood at baseline, cycle 4 day 1, and cycle 7 day 1. On this clone: The antigen remains unidentified. Relative to the germline gene, one junction end is altered; a read error may explain this.

Findings and caveats of the study: The authors did not determine the antigen specificity of the expanded peripheral T cells.

The chain is built from TRBV4-1 and TRBJ1-4, with D uncertain. The sequence came from an adult with an advanced solid tumor such as melanoma, head and neck, liver or kidney cancer. The sequences come from CD4+ or CD8+ T cells sorted from blood, collected in a trial of the OX40 agonist ivuxolimab. CDR3 sequence (DNA): TGTGCCAGCACCACGTGGCACGAGGAAACTAATGAAAAACTGTTTTTT. This gives the protein CASTTWHEETNEKLFF.